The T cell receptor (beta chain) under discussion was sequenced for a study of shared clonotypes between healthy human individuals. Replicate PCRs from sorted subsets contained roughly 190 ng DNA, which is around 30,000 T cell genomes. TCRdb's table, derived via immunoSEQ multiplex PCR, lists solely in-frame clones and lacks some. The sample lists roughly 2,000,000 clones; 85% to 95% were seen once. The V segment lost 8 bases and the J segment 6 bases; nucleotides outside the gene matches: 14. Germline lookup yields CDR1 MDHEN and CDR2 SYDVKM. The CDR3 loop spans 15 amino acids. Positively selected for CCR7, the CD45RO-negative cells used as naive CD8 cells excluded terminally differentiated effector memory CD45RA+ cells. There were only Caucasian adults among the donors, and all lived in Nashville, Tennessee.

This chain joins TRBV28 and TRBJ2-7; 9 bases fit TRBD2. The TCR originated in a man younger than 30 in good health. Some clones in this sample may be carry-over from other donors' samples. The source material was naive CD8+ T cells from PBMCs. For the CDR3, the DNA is TGTGCCAGCCTTTCGTGGGCGGGAGGGCCATCCGAGCAGTACTTC. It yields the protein CASLSWAGGPSEQYF. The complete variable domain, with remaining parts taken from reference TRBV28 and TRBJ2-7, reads DVKVTQSSRYLVKRTGEKVFLECVQDMDHENMFWYRQDPGLGLRLIYFSYDVKMKEKGDIPEGYSVSREKKERFSLILESASTNQTSMYLCASLSWAGGPSEQYFGPGTRLTVT.